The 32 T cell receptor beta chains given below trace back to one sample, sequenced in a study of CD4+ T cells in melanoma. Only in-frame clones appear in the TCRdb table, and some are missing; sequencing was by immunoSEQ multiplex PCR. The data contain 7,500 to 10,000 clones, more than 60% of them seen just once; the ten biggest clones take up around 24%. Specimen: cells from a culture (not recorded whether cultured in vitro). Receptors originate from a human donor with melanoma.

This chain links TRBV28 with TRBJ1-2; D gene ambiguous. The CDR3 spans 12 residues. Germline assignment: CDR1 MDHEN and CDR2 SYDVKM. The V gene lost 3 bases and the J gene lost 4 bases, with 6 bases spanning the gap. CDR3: CASSLSSYGYTF. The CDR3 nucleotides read TGTGCCAGCAGTTTGTCGAGCTATGGCTACACCTTC.

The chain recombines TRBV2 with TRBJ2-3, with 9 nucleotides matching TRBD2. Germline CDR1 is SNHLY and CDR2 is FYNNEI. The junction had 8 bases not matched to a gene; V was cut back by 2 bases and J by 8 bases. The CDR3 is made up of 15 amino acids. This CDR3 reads CASSEMRGGPATQYF. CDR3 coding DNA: TGTGCCAGCAGTGAAATGCGGGGGGGGCCCGCTACGCAGTATTTT.

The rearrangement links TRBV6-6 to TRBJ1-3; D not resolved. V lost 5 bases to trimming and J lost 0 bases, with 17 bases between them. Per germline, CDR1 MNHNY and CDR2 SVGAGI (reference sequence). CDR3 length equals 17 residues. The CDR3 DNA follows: TGTGCCAGCAGTCCCCGCCAGCCGGAGAGCTCTGGAAACACCATATATTTT. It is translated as CASSPRQPESSGNTIYF.

In nucleotides, the CDR3 is TGCGCCAGCAGCGACGGGACTCTCGAGCAGTACTTC. It encodes CASSDGTLEQYF. This sequence joins TRBV5-1 and TRBJ2-7; tentatively, D is TRBD2 (6 bases). The V gene lost 4 bases and the J gene lost 6 bases, with 11 bases spanning the gap. The germline CDR1 and CDR2 sequences are SGHRS and YFSETQ. There are 12 residues in the CDR3.

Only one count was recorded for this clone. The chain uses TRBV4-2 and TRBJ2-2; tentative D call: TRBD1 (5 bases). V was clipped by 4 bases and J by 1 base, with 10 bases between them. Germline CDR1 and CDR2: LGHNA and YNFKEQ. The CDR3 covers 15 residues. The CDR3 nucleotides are TGTGCCAGCAGCCGACAGACTGGGAACACCGGGGAGCTGTTTTTT. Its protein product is CASSRQTGNTGELFF.

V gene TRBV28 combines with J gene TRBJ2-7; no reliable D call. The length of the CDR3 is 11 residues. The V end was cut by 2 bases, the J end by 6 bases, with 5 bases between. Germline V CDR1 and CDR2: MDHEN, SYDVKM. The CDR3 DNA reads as TGTGCCAGCAGTTTACGGAGCGAGCAGTACTTC. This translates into CASSLRSEQYF.

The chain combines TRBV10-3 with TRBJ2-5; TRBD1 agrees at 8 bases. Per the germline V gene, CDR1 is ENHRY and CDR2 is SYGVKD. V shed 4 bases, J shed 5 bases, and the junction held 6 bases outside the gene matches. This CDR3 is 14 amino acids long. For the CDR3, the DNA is TGTGCCATCAGTGGCGGACAGGGAATGGAGACCCAGTACTTC. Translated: CAISGGQGMETQYF.

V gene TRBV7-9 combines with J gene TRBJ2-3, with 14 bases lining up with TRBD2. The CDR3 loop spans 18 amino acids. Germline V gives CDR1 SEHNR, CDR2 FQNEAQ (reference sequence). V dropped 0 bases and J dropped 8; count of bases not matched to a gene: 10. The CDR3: CASSLARSGTSGGFTQYF. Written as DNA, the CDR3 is TGTGCCAGCAGCTTAGCCCGTTCCGGGACTAGCGGGGGCTTTACGCAGTATTTT.

As DNA, the CDR3 is TGTGCCAGCAGCCAATCGGGCAGGGGGCGGGGGAACACTGAAGCTTTCTTT. This translates into CASSQSGRGRGNTEAFF. The rearrangement joins TRBV3-1 (or the pseudogene TRBV3-2) to TRBJ1-1, with 8 bases that match TRBD1. Germline V gene lookup returns CDR1 LGHDT and CDR2 YNNKEL (reference sequence). Germline trimming cut 2 bases from V and 1 base from J; bases unmatched to any gene: 9. This CDR3 is 17 amino acids long.

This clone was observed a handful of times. The CDR3 nucleotides are TGTGCCAGTAGTAGAGACCCTTATTCACCCCTCCACTTT. It translates to CASSRDPYSPLHF. The chain combines TRBV19 with TRBJ1-6; unclear D gene. CDR1 LNHDA and CDR2 SQIVND come from the germline V gene (reference sequence). V was cut by 4 bases and J by 8 bases, with 9 bases left in between. The CDR3 is 13 residues long.

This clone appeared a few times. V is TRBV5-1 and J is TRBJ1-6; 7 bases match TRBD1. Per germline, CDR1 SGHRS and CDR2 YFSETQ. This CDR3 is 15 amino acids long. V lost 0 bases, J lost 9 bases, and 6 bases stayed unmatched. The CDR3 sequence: CASSLGTGVASPLHF. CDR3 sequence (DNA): TGCGCCAGCAGCTTGGGTACAGGGGTGGCTTCACCCCTCCACTTT.

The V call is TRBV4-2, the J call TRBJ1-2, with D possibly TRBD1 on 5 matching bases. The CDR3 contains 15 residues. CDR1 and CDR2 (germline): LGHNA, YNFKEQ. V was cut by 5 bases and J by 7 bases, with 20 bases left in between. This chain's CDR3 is CASSKEGREVSGYTF. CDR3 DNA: TGTGCCAGCAGCAAGGAGGGCAGGGAAGTATCTGGCTACACCTTC.

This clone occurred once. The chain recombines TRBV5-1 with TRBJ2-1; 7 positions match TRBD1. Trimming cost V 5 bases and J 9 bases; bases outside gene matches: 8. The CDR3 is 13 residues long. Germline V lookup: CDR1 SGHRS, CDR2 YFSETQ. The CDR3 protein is CASSDTGEGEQFF. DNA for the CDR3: TGCGCCAGCAGTGATACAGGGGAAGGTGAGCAGTTCTTC.

CDR3 nucleotides: TGTGCCAGCACAAAGGGGGCGGGGGCCTACGAGCAGTACTTC. Its protein is CASTKGAGAYEQYF. The chain uses TRBV2 and TRBJ2-7; D may be TRBD1 or TRBD2 (7 bases each). Per the germline V gene, CDR1 is SNHLY and CDR2 is FYNNEI. Trimming shortened V by 7 bases and J by 2 bases, and 15 bases separated the two germline ends. The CDR3 sequence is 14 residues long.

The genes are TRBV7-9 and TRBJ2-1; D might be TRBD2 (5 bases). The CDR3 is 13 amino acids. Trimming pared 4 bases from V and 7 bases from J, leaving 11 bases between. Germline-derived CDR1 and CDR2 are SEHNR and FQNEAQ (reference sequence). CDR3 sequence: CASSSDWENEQFF. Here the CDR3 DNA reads TGTGCCAGCAGCTCTGATTGGGAGAATGAGCAGTTCTTC.

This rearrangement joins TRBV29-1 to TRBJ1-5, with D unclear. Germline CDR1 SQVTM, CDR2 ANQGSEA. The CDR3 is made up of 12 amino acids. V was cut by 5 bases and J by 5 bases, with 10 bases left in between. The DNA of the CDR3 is TGCAGCGTTTCAGCAACTGATCAGCCCCAGCATTTT. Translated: CSVSATDQPQHF.

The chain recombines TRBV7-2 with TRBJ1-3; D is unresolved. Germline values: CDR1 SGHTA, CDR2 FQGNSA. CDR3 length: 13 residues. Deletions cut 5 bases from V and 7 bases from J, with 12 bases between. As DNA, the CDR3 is TGTGCCAGCAGCCCCGGGCCCAGCAACACCATATATTTT. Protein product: CASSPGPSNTIYF. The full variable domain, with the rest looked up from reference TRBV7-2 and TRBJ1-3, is GAGVSQSPSNKVTEKGKDVELRCDPISGHTALYWYRQSLGQGLEFLIYFQGNSAPDKSGLPSDRFSAERTGGSVSTLTIQRTQQEDSAVYLCASSPGPSNTIYFGEGSWLTVV.

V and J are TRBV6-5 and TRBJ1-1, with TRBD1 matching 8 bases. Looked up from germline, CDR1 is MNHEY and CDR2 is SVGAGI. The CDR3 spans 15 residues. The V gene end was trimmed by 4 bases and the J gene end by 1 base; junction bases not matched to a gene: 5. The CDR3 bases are TGTGCCAGCAGTTCTTGGGACAGGAGGAACACTGAAGCTTTCTTT. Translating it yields CASSSWDRRNTEAFF.

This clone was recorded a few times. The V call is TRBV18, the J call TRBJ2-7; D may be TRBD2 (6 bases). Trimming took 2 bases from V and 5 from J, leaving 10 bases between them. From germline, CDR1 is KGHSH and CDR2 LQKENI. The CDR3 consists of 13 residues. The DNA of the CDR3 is TGTGCCAGCTCACCAAGGACTACCGACGAGCAGTACTTC. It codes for CASSPRTTDEQYF.

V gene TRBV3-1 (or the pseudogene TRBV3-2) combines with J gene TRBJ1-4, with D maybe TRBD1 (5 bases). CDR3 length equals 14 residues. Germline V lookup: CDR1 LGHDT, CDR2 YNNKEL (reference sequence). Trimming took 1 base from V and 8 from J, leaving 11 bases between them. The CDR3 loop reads CASSQARANEKLFF. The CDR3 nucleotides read TGTGCCAGCAGCCAAGCCAGGGCGAACGAAAAACTGTTTTTT.

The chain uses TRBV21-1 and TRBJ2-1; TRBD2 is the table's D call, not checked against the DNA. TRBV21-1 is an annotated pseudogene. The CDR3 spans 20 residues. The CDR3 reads CASSKRRDYRPTSSYNEQFF. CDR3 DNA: TGTGCCAGCAGCAAACGCCGGGACTACAGGCCAACTAGCTCCTACAATGAGCAGTTCTTC.

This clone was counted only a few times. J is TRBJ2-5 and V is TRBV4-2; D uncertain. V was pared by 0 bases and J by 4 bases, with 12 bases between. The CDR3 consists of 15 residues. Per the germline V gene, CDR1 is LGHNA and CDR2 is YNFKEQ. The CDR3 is CASSQEGQSVETQYF. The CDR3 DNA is TGTGCCAGCAGCCAAGAAGGGCAGTCCGTAGAGACCCAGTACTTC.

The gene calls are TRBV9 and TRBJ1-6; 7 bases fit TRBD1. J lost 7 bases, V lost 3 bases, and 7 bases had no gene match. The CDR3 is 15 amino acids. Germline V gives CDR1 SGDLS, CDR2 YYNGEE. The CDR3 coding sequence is TGTGCCAGCAGCGCGACAGGGTTGAACAATTCACCCCTCCACTTT. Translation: CASSATGLNNSPLHF.

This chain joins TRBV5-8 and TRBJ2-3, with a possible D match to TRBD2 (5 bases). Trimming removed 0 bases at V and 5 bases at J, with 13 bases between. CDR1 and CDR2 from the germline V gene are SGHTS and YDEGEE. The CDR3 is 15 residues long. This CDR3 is CASSLEYISVDTQYF. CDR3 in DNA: TGTGCCAGCAGCTTGGAGTATATTAGCGTAGATACGCAGTATTTT.

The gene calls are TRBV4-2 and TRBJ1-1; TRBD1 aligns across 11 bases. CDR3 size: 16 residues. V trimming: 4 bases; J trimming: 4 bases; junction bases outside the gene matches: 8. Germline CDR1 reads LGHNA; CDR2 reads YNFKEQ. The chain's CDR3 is CASSPRTGGVFTEAFF. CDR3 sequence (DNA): TGTGCCAGCAGCCCGCGGACAGGGGGCGTATTCACTGAAGCTTTCTTT.

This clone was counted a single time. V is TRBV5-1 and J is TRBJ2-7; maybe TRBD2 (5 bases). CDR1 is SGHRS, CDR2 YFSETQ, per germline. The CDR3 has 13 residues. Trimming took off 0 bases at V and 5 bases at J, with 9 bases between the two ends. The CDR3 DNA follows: TGCGCCAGCAGCTTGGAGAGGGCTGACGAGCAGTACTTC. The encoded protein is CASSLERADEQYF.

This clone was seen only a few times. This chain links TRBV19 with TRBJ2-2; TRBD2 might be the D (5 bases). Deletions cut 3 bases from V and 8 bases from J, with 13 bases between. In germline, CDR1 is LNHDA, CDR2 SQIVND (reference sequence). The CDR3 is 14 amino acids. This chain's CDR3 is CASSIPGSAGELFF. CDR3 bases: TGTGCCAGTAGTATTCCGGGGTCGGCGGGGGAGCTGTTTTTT.

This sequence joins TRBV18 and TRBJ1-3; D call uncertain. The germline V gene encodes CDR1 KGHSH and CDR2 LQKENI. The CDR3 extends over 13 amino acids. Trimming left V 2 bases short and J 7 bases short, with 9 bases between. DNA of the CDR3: TGTGCCAGCTCACCAGGGGAAGCGAACACCATATATTTT. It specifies CASSPGEANTIYF. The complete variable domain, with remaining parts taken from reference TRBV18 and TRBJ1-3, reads NAGVMQNPRHLVRRRGQEARLRCSPMKGHSHVYWYRQLPEEGLKFMVYLQKENIIDESGMPKERFSAEFPKEGPSILRIQQVVRGDSAAYFCASSPGEANTIYFGEGSWLTVV.

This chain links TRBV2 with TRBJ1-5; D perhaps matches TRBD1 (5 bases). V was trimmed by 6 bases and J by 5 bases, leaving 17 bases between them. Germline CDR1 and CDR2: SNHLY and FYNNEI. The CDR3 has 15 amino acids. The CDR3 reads CASSRQFLADQPQHF. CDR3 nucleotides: TGTGCCAGCAGCCGACAGTTTCTTGCGGATCAGCCCCAGCATTTT.

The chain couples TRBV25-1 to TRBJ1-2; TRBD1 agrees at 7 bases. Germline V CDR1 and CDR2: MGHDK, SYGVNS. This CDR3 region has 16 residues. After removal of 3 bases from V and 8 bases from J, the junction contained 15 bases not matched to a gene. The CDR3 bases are TGTGCCAGCAGTGAGGGGAGACAGGGTATAGGAAGGGGCTACACCTTC. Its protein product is CASSEGRQGIGRGYTF.

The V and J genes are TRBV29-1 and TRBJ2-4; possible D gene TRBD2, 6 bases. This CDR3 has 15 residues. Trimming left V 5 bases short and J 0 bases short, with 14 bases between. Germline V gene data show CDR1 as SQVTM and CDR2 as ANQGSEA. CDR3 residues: CSVLGGPIAKNIQYF. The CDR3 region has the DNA TGCAGCGTTCTGGGGGGACCGATAGCCAAAAACATTCAGTACTTC.

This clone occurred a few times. CDR3 in amino acids: CASSGGTSGGLQETQYF. The CDR3 nucleotides are TGTGCCAGCAGCGGGGGGACTAGCGGGGGGTTACAAGAGACCCAGTACTTC. The chain links TRBV9 to TRBJ2-5; 15 bases are shared with TRBD2. V was clipped by 3 bases and J by 2 bases; unmatched bases: 5. The CDR3 is made up of 17 amino acids. Germline V gene data show CDR1 as SGDLS and CDR2 as YYNGEE.